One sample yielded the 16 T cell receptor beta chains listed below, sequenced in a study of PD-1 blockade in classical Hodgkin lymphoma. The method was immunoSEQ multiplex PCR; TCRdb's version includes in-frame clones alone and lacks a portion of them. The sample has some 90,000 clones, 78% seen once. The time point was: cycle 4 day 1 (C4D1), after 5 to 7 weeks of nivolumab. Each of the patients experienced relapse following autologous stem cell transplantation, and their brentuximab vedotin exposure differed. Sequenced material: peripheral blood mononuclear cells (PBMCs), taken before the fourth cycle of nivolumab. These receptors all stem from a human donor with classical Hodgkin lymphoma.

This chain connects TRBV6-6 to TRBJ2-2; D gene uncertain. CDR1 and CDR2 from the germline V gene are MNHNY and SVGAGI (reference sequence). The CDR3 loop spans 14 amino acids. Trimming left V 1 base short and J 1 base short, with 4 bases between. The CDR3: CASSYFRNTGELFF. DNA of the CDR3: TGTGCCAGCAGTTACTTCAGGAACACCGGGGAGCTGTTTTTT.

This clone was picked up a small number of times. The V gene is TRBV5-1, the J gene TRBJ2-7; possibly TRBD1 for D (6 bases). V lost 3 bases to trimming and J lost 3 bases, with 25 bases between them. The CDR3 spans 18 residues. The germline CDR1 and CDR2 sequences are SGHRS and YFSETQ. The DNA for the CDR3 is TGCGCCAGCAGCTCCAGGGGCAGCTTGTCTGGCCGAAACTACGAGCAGTACTTC. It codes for CASSSRGSLSGRNYEQYF.

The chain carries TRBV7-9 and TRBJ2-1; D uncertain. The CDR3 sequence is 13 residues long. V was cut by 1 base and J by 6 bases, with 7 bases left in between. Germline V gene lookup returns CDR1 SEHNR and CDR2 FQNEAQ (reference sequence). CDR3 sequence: CASSLEVVNEQFF. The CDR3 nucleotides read TGTGCCAGCAGCTTAGAGGTGGTCAATGAGCAGTTCTTC. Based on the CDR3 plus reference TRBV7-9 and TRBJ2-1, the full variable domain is DTGVSQNPRHKITKRGQNVTFRCDPISEHNRLYWYRQTLGQGPEFLTYFQNEAQLEKSRLLSDRFSAERPKGSFSTLEIQRTEQGDSAMYLCASSLEVVNEQFFGPGTRLTVL.

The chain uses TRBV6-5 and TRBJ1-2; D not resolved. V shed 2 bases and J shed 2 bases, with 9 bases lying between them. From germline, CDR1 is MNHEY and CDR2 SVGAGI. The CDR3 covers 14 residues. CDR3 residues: CASSYDANNYGYTF. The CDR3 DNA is TGTGCCAGCAGTTACGACGCCAACAACTATGGCTACACCTTC.

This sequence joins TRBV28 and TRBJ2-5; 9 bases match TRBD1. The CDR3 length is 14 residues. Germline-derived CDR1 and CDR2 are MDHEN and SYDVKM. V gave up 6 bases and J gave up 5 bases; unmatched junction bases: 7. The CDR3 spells CASRGTGQGETQYF. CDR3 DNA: TGTGCCAGCAGGGGGACAGGGCAGGGGGAGACCCAGTACTTC.

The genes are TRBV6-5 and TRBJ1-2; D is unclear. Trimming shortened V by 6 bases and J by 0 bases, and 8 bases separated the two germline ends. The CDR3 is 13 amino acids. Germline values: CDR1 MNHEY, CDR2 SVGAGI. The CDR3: CASSLRSNYGYTF. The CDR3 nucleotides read TGTGCCAGCAGCCTCAGATCTAACTATGGCTACACCTTC.

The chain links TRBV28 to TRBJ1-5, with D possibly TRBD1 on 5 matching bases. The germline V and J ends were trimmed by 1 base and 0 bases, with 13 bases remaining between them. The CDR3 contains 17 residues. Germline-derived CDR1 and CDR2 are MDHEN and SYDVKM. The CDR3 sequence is CASSLSIQGTSNQPQHF. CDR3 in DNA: TGTGCCAGCAGTTTATCCATCCAGGGTACTAGCAATCAGCCCCAGCATTTT.

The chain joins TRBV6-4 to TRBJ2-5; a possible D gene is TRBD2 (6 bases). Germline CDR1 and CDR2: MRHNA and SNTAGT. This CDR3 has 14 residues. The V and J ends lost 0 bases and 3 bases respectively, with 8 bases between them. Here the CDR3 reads CASSDSRREETQYF. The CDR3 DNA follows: TGTGCCAGCAGTGACTCTAGGAGGGAAGAGACCCAGTACTTC.

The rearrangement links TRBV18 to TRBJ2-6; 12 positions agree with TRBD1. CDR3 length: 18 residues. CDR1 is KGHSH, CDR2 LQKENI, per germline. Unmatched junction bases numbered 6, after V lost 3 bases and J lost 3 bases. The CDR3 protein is CASSPAGTGGYGANVLTF. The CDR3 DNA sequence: TGTGCCAGCTCACCGGCCGGGACAGGGGGCTATGGGGCCAACGTCCTGACTTTC.

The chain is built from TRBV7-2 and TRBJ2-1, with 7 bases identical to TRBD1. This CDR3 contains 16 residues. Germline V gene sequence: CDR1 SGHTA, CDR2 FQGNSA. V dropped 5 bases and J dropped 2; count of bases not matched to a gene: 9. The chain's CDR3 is CASSGQTGLAYNEQFF. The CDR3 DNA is TGTGCCAGCAGCGGACAGACAGGGCTCGCCTACAATGAGCAGTTCTTC.

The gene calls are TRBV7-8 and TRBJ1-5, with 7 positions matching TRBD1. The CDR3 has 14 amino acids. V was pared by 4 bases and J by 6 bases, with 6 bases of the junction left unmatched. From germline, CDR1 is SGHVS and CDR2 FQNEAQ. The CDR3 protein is CASSSRQGSQPQHF. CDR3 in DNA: TGTGCCAGCAGCTCGCGACAGGGATCTCAGCCCCAGCATTTT. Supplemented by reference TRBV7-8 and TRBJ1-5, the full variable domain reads GAGVSQSPRYKVAKRGQDVALRCDPISGHVSLFWYQQALGQGPEFLTYFQNEAQLDKSGLPSDRFFAERPEGSVSTLKIQRTQQEDSAVYLCASSSRQGSQPQHFGDGTRLSIL.

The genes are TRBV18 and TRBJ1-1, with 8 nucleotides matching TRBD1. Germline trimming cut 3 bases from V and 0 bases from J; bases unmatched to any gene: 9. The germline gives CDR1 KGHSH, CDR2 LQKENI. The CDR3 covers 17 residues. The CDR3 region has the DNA TGTGCCAGCTCACCCGGACAGGGCGGGGGGATGAACACTGAAGCTTTCTTT. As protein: CASSPGQGGGMNTEAFF.

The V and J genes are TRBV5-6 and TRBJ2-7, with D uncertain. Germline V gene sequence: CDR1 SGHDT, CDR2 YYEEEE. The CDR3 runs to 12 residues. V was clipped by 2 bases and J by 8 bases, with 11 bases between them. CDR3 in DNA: TGTGCCAGCAGCTTAGGTCCCGATCAGCAGTACTTC. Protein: CASSLGPDQQYF.

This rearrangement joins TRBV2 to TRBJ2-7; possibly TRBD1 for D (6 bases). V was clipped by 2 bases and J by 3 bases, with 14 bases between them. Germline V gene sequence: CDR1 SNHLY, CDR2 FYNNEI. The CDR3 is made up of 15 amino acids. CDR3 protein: CASSEFSGDRYEQYF. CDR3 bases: TGTGCCAGCAGTGAATTTTCAGGGGACCGCTACGAGCAGTACTTC.

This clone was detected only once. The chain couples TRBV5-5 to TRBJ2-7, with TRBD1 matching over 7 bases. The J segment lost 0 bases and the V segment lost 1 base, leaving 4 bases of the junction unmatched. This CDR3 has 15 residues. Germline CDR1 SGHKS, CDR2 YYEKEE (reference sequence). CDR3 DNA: TGTGCCAGCAGCTTGAGGCCAGGGGGCTCCTACGAGCAGTACTTC. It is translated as CASSLRPGGSYEQYF.

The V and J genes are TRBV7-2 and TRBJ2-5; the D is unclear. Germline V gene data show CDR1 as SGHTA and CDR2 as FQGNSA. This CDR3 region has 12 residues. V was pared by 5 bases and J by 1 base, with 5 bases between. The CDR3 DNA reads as TGTGCCAGCAGCCCTCCCCAAGAGACCCAGTACTTC. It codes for CASSPPQETQYF. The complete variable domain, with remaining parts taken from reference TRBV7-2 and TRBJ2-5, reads GAGVSQSPSNKVTEKGKDVELRCDPISGHTALYWYRQSLGQGLEFLIYFQGNSAPDKSGLPSDRFSAERTGGSVSTLTIQRTQQEDSAVYLCASSPPQETQYFGPGTRLLVL.